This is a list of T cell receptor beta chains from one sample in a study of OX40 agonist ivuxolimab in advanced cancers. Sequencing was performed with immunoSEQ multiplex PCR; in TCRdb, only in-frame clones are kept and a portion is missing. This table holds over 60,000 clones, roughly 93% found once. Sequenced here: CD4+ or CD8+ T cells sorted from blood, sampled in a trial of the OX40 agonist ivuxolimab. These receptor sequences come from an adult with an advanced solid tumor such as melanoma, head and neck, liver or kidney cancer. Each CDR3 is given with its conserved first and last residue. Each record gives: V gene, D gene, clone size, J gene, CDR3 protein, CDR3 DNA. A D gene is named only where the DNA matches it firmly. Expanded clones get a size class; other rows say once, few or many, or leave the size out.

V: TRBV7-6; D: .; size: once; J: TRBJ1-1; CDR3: CASSLARGTEAFF; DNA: TGTGCCAGCAGCTTAGCGAGAGGAACTGAAGCTTTCTTT
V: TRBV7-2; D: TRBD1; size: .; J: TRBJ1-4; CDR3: CASSPQGQGEYATNEKLFF; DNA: TGTGCCAGCAGCCCGCAGGGACAGGGGGAATATGCAACTAATGAAAAACTGTTTTTT
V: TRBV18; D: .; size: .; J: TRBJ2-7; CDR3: CASSPPGENYEQYF; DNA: TGTGCCAGCTCACCACCGGGAGAAAACTACGAGCAGTACTTC
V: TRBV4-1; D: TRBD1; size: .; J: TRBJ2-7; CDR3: CASSQAPGQGNYEQYF; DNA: TGCGCCAGCAGCCAAGCGCCGGGACAGGGAAACTACGAGCAGTACTTC
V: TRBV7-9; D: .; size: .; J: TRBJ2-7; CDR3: CASSSHLYEQYF; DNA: TGTGCCAGCAGCTCCCACCTCTACGAGCAGTACTTC
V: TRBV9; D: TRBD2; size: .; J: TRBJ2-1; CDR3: CASSAYPGGLAGEKQFF; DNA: TGTGCCAGCAGCGCTTACCCCGGGGGGCTAGCGGGAGAAAAGCAGTTCTTC
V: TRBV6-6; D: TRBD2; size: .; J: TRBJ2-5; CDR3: CASSRLAGRETQYF; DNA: TGTGCCAGCAGTAGACTAGCGGGGAGAGAGACCCAGTACTTC
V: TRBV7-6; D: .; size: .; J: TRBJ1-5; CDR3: CASSLYSGGGNQPQHF; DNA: TGTGCCAGCAGCTTATATAGCGGGGGAGGCAATCAGCCCCAGCATTTT
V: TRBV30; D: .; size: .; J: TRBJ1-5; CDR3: CAWSVRAGRQPQHF; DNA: TGTGCCTGGAGTGTAAGGGCAGGGCGGCAGCCCCAGCATTTT
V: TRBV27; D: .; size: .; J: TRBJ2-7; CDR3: CASSLLPSYEQYF; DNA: TGTGCCAGCAGTCTCCTCCCGTCCTACGAGCAGTACTTC